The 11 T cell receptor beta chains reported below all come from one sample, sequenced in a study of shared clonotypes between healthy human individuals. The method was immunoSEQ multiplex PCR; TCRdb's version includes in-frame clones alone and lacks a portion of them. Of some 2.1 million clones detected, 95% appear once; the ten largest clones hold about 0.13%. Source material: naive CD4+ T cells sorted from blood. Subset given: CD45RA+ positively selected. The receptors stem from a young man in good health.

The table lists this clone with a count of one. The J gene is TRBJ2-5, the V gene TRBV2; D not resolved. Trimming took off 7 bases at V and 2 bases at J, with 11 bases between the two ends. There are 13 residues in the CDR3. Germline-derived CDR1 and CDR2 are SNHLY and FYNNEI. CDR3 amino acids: CASKDGSQETQYF. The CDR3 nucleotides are TGTGCCAGCAAGGACGGATCACAAGAGACCCAGTACTTC. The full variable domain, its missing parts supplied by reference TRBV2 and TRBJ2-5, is EPEVTQTPSHQVTQMGQEVILRCVPISNHLYFYWYRQILGQKVEFLVSFYNNEISEKSEIFDDQFSVERPDGSNFTLKIRSTKLEDSAMYFCASKDGSQETQYFGPGTRLLVL.

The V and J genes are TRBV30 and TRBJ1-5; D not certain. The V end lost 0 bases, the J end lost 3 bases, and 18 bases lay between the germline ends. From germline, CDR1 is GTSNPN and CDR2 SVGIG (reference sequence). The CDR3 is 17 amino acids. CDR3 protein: CAWSVSGRRTFNQPQHF. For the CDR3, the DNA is TGTGCCTGGAGTGTATCCGGGCGGCGGACCTTCAATCAGCCCCAGCATTTT.

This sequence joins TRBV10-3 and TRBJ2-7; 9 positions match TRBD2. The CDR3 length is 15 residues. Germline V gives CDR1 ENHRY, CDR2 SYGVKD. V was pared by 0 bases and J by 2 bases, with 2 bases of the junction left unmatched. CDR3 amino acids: CAISESASGAYEQYF. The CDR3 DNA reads TGTGCCATCAGTGAGTCGGCTAGCGGGGCCTACGAGCAGTACTTC.

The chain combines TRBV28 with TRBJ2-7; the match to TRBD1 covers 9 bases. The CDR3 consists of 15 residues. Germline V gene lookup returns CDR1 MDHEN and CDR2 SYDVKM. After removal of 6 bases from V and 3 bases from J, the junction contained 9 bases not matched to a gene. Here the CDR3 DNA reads TGTGCCAGCAGGGCAACCGGGACAGGGTTCTACGAGCAGTACTTC. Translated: CASRATGTGFYEQYF.

The CDR3 loop reads CASSADRLHSPLHF. The CDR3 DNA reads as TGTGCCAGCAGTGCGGATCGGCTGCATTCACCCCTCCACTTT. The chain carries TRBV2 and TRBJ1-6; no clear D gene. CDR1 and CDR2 (germline): SNHLY, FYNNEI. V shed 4 bases and J shed 8 bases, with 12 bases lying between them. CDR3 length: 14 residues.

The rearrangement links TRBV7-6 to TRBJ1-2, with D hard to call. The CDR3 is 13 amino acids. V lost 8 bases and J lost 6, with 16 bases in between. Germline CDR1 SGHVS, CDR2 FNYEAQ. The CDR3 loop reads CASGLPGGNGYTF. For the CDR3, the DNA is TGTGCCAGCGGTCTGCCCGGCGGTAATGGCTACACCTTC.

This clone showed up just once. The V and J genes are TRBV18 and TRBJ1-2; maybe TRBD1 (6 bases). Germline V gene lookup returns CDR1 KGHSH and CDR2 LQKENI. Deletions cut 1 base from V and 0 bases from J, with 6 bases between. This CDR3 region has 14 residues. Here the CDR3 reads CASSPRTANYGYTF. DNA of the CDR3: TGTGCCAGCTCACCACGGACAGCTAACTATGGCTACACCTTC.

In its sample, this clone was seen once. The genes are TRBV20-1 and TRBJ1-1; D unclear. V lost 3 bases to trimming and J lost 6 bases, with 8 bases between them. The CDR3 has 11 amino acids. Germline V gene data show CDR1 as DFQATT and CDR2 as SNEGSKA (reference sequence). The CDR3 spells CSASSDSEAFF. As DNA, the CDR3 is TGCAGTGCTAGCTCAGACTCTGAAGCTTTCTTT.

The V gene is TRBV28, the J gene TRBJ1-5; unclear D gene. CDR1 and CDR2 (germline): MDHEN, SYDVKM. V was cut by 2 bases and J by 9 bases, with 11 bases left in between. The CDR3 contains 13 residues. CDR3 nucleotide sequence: TGTGCCAGCAGTTTAGTCGGGTCTCTGCCCCAGCATTTT. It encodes CASSLVGSLPQHF.

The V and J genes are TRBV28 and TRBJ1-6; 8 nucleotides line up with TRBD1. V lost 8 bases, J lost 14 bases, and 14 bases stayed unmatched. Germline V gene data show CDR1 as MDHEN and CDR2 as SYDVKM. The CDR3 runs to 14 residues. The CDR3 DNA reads TGTGCCAGCCGTGGGGCAGGGGGCAGAGACACCCTCCACTTT. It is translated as CASRGAGGRDTLHF.

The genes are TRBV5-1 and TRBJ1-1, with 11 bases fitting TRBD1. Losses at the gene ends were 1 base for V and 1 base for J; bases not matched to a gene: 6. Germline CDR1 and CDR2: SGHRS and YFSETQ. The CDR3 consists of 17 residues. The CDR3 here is CASSLPRTGGTNTEAFF. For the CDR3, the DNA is TGCGCCAGCAGCTTGCCTCGGACAGGGGGCACGAACACTGAAGCTTTCTTT.